This TCR beta chain was recorded in a study of beta chain features in type 1 diabetes. The investigators reverse transcribed all of the isolated RNA, so they sequenced expressed TCRB transcripts. Clones were sequenced by immunoSEQ multiplex PCR, and TCRdb holds only the in-frame ones, with some missing. Here the sample spans 300,000 to 450,000 clones, around 13% being singletons. The germline gives CDR1 SGHTA, CDR2 FQGNSA. This CDR3 contains 13 residues. Trimming removed 5 bases at V and 5 bases at J, with 12 bases between. To note about this clone: Other DNA sequences in the sample encode the same CDR3.

This receptor was identified in a man younger than 30 in good health. Material: naive CD4+ T cells from blood. The chain joins TRBV7-2 to TRBJ2-5; D unclear. The CDR3: CASSLSRLETQYF. CDR3 nucleotide sequence: TGTGCCAGCAGCCTCTCACGACTCGAGACCCAGTACTTC.